The entry below gives a single T cell receptor beta chain sequence along with its context. Its specific antigen is unknown. Per-base quality was not reported, and no clone a single base away is much larger than it. These data come from a study of Ad26.COV2.S vaccination and SARS-CoV-2 variants (dated by TCRdb to about 2021). At the level of the whole study: Vaccine-arm donors came from COV1001, a multicentre, randomized, double-blind, placebo-controlled phase I-IIa trial of Ad26.COV2.S in healthy adults. Ad26.COV2.S was given intramuscularly at 5x10^10 or 1x10^11 viral particles, as a single shot or as two shots 56 days apart. TCRbeta repertoire sequencing was used to assess the specificity and breadth of SARS-CoV-2-reactive T cell receptors after Ad26.COV2.S vaccination. The TCR-sequenced set comprised approximately 32 samples: about 19 Ad26.COV2.S vaccine recipients, 5 placebo recipients and 8 SARS-CoV-2 convalescent individuals. Trial participants were randomized into five groups of five: low-dose or high-dose Ad26.COV2.S given once or twice, or placebo on both occasions. Throughout the experiments and outcome assessment, investigators stayed blinded to trial group allocation. The paper's findings and limits, for the study overall: Spike-specific TCR breadth was higher in Ad26.COV2.S recipients than in placebo recipients (P = 0.0014). Vaccine and placebo recipients had comparable non-spike TCR breadth, which fits with the vaccine containing only spike. The authors noted that total T cell responses may have been underestimated by the TCR breadth and depth analyses. The study was not powered for comparison of responses between vaccine doses or regimens. After vaccination, substantial breadth of spike-specific CD8+ and CD4+ T cell responses was reported.

Trimming costs V 5 bases and J 5 bases, and their ends lie 12 bases apart. The germline V gene (reference sequence) sets CDR1 to LNHDA and CDR2 to SQIVND. The cysteine opens and the phenylalanine closes a CDR3 of 13 amino acids. Here the CDR3 DNA is all that survives: 39 bases in frame from base 1. The immunoSEQ Assay was the method used to sequence TCRbeta CDR3 regions. After extraction, genomic DNA underwent amplification by bias-controlled multiplex PCR, followed by high-throughput sequencing. As for how the authors treated the data: To quantify the absolute abundance of each unique TCRbeta CDR3 region, sequences were collapsed and filtered. T cell fraction was estimated by normalizing TCRbeta template counts to usable DNA, with usable DNA measured through amplification of reference genes found in all nucleated cells. Repertoire TCRs were annotated as SARS-CoV-2-specific by exact matching of V gene, CDR3 amino acid sequence and J gene to a known reactive TCR set. The reference SARS-CoV-2 TCR set was derived from MIRA and filtered for enrichment in COVID-19-positive ImmuneCODE repertoires, a step that removed public or cross-reactive TCRs. Based on the MIRA antigens, annotated TCRs were further analysed at the level of specific ORF or position within ORF. Depth was the summed frequency of annotated unique rearrangements, while breadth was defined as annotated unique rearrangements over total unique productive rearrangements. Group comparisons of TCR breadth used two-sided Wilcoxon rank-sum tests. TCRdb mirrors the immuneACCESS table, restricted to in-frame sequences. Some clones are absent from its copies; in checked studies, under half trace to an unresolved V gene, and the reason for the others is unknown. Clonal size and the V and J genes are those of that table, whereas D and trimming came from the DNA. The sample profile shows around 270,000 clones; 87% of them were found once. The ten largest clonotypes hold just under 3% of the sample.

In light of the paper, this sample's treatment or condition label describes: roughly 19 received Ad26.COV2.S at low or high dose, single or two shots; roughly 5 received placebo; per-sample allocation not given. Repertoires of vaccine and placebo recipients were sequenced from samples taken on day 63 after the first injection. Cohort 1b enrolled about two dozen adults aged 18-55 years at a single site in Boston, USA, between 29 July and 7 August 2020. Ad26.COV2.S was a replication-incompetent adenovirus type 26 vector that expressed a prefusion-stabilized SARS-CoV-2 spike protein derived from the original Wuhan strain.

The V gene is TRBV19 and the J gene is TRBJ1-1; the D gene is possibly TRBD1, with 6 bases matching. This sample comprised peripheral blood, obtained in a trial of Ad26.COV2.S vaccine versus placebo. The TCR comes from a person aged 18-65 years who received the Ad26.COV2.S COVID-19 vaccine or a placebo. The encoded CDR3 is CASSLRDITEAFF. The DNA reads TGTGCCAGTAGTTTGCGGGACATTACTGAAGCTTTCTTT.